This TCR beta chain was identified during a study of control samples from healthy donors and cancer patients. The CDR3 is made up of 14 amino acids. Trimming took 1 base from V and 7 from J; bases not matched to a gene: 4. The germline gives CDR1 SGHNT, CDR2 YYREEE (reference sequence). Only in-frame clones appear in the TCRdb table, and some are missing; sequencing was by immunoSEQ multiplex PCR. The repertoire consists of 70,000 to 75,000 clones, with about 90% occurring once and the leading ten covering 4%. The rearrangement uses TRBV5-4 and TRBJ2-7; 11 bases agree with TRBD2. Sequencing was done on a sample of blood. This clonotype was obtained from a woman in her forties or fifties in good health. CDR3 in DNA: TGTGCCAGCAGCTTGCGGCTAGCGGGAGGAGAGCAGTACTTC. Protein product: CASSLRLAGGEQYF.